The sequence of this T cell receptor (beta chain) was determined in a study of Tregs in tolerant kidney transplant recipients. Study-level background: CD4+CD25+CD127- cells came from approximately three-day belatacept mixed lymphocyte reactions, some with approximately five-day graft donor restimulation. Sorting used antibodies to exclude donor cells. General study points: Biological reproducibility was not directly addressed, but technical replication error appeared minimal. The most relevant donor-specific Treg TCRbeta repertoire apparently came from expansion with activated donor B cells.

Generated by immunoSEQ multiplex PCR, the TCRdb table keeps only in-frame clones and is missing some. This sample has 35,000 to 50,000 clones; about 95% occur once, and the top ten carry approximately 0.39%. CDR1 is SGHRS, CDR2 YFSETQ, per germline. CDR3 size: 13 residues. Trimming took off 0 bases at V and 5 bases at J, with 8 bases between the two ends. On this clone: As yet, its antigen is unknown.

The chain recombines TRBV5-1 with TRBJ1-2; D is perhaps TRBD1 (5 bases). The source of this sequence is a human donor in good health. The sample was Tregs from blood cultured with allogeneic cells. CDR3 bases: TGCGCCAGCAGCTTGGACAGGCTTTATGGCTACACCTTC. It is translated as CASSLDRLYGYTF.